The 30 T cell receptor beta chains reported below all come from one sample, sequenced in a study of molecular identifiers for immune sequencing clone quantification. TCRdb ran MiXCR on the PCR reads and lists one entry per CDR3 protein. The data show about 640,000 distinct CDR3 sequences, roughly 21% seen once. The specimen sequenced was naive CD8+ T cells from blood, with Jurkat cell RNA spiked in. Subset defined: FACS-sorted CD8+CD4-CCR7+CD45RA+ naive T cells. These receptors all come from a human donor in good health. Some libraries in this study had Jurkat cell RNA spiked in.

This clonotype was seen once. This sequence may be a read error, since a much larger clone differs from it by one base. The chain is built from TRBV28 and TRBJ2-7; 7 nucleotides line up with TRBD1. The V gene end was trimmed by 3 bases and the J gene end by 4 bases; junction bases not matched to a gene: 24. Per germline, CDR1 MDHEN and CDR2 SYDVKM. The CDR3 length is 20 residues. The CDR3 DNA reads as TGTGCCAGCAGTTTCGGCGAAGGGAGCTGGGACAGCTCTCCTAGGTACGAGCAGTACTTC. It specifies CASSFGEGSWDSSPRYEQYF.

Comments on this clonotype: A much larger clone differs by one base, so this may be a read error. This chain joins TRBV9 and TRBJ2-2, with 8 bases aligning to TRBD1. The ends lost 0 bases at V and 5 bases at J; junction bases unmatched: 6. CDR3 length: 16 amino acids. Germline V lookup: CDR1 SGDLS, CDR2 YYNGEE. CDR3 coding DNA: TGTGCCAGCAGCGTAGAGGGACAGGCTTGGACCGGGGAGCTGTTTTTT. Protein product: CASSVEGQAWTGELFF. Drawing the rest from reference TRBV9 and TRBJ2-2, the complete variable domain is DSGVTQTPKHLITATGQRVTLRCSPRSGDLSVYWYQQSLDQGLQFLIQYYNGEERAKGNILERFSAQQFPDLHSELNLSSLELGDSALYFCASSVEGQAWTGELFFGEGSRLTVL.

The genes are TRBV6-2 or TRBV6-3 and TRBJ2-7; D is ambiguous. The CDR3 consists of 13 residues. The V end lost 6 bases, the J end lost 3 bases, and 12 bases lay between the germline ends. Germline CDR1 reads MNHEY; CDR2 reads SVGEGT. The CDR3: CASSLGWDYEQYF. In nucleotides, the CDR3 is TGTGCCAGCAGCTTAGGATGGGACTACGAGCAGTACTTC.

This clonotype was counted once. A read error may be the cause here, since a much bigger clone is one base away. The rearrangement joins TRBV12-3 or TRBV12-4 to TRBJ1-2, with a possible D match to TRBD1 (5 bases). The CDR3 totals 15 residues. Written as DNA, the CDR3 is TGTGCCGGCAGTTCTTCAGGGTCCGCGTATTATGGCTACACCTTC. Its protein is CAGSSSGSAYYGYTF.

Concerning this clonotype itself: A much larger clone lies one base from this, so it may be a read error. This sequence joins TRBV18 and TRBJ1-1; the D gene is possibly TRBD1 (6 bases). Trimming took off 3 bases at V and 4 bases at J, with 21 bases between the two ends. The CDR3 consists of 17 residues. Germline V CDR1 and CDR2: KGHSH, LQKENI. DNA of the CDR3: TGTGCCAGCTCACCCAGACGTTGGGAACAGGGCGGCACTGAAGCTTTCTTT. Residues: CASSPRRWEQGGTEAFF.

This clonotype was detected ten times or more. The chain has TRBV7-9 and TRBJ2-3, with a possible D match to TRBD2 (7 bases). Germline lookup yields CDR1 SEHNR and CDR2 FQNEAQ (reference sequence). Between the trimmed V and J ends, which lost 5 bases and 6 bases, there was a span of 15 bases. The length of the CDR3 is 14 residues. The CDR3 here is CASSLPGGVDTQYF. CDR3 bases: TGTGCCAGCAGCCTACCGGGGGGCGTGGATACGCAGTATTTT.

This clonotype was picked up many times. J is TRBJ1-6 and V is TRBV10-2, with 8 bases matching TRBD1. V was pared by 7 bases and J by 0 bases, with 14 bases of the junction left unmatched. The CDR3 is made up of 19 amino acids. The V gene's germline CDR1 is WSHSY and CDR2 SAAADI. The CDR3 sequence: CASTPLPGQESSYNSPLHF. CDR3 nucleotide sequence: TGCGCCAGCACCCCGCTTCCGGGACAGGAGAGCTCCTATAATTCACCCCTCCACTTT.

CDR3 nucleotide sequence: TGCGCCAGCAGCCAACACCCGGGACAAGAGACCCAGTACTTC. This codes for CASSQHPGQETQYF. V usage is TRBV4-1 and J usage is TRBJ2-5; tentatively, D is TRBD2 (5 bases). The germline V gene has CDR1 MGHRA and CDR2 YSYEKL. Trimming stripped 2 bases from V and 2 bases from J, with 9 bases between. This CDR3 has 14 amino acids.

This clonotype was seen many times. This sequence joins TRBV6-5 and TRBJ2-1; D unresolved. The CDR3 loop spans 15 amino acids. Trimming removed 0 bases from V and 8 bases from J, with 14 bases in between. CDR1 is MNHEY and CDR2 is SVGAGI in the germline V gene. The CDR3 protein is CASSYSPDPADEQFF. CDR3 in DNA: TGTGCCAGCAGTTACTCCCCGGACCCCGCCGATGAGCAGTTCTTC.

In the case of this clonotype: This may be a read error: a much more frequent sequence differs by one nucleotide. The DNA of the CDR3 is TGCAGTGCTACTCCGGACGGTGGGTCGGGGGACGAGCAGTACTTC. Protein sequence: CSATPDGGSGDEQYF. The chain is built from TRBV20-1 and TRBJ2-7; weak D call: TRBD2 (6 bases). Germline values: CDR1 DFQATT, CDR2 SNEGSKA (reference sequence). Trimming pared 4 bases from V and 5 bases from J, leaving 21 bases between. The CDR3 covers 15 residues.

This clonotype was observed at least ten times. The rearrangement uses TRBV9 and TRBJ1-1, with 10 bases identical to TRBD1. Looked up from germline, CDR1 is SGDLS and CDR2 is YYNGEE. CDR3 size: 14 residues. V trimming: 3 bases; J trimming: 4 bases; junction bases outside the gene matches: 3. The CDR3 protein is CASSAGQGGTEAFF. DNA for the CDR3: TGTGCCAGCAGCGCTGGACAGGGGGGCACTGAAGCTTTCTTT.

This clonotype was seen repeatedly, ten times or more. The CDR3 nucleotides read TGTGCCAGCAGTTACTCCCCGGTCTCTGAAGCTTTCTTT. Protein: CASSYSPVSEAFF. V gene TRBV6-6 combines with J gene TRBJ1-1; no clear D. Germline CDR1 and CDR2: MNHNY and SVGAGI (reference sequence). The germline V and J ends were trimmed by 0 bases and 6 bases, with 8 bases remaining between them. The CDR3 is 13 residues long.

A note on this clonotype: A read error is possible here, since a much larger clone lies one base away. This chain connects TRBV19 to TRBJ1-1; 8 positions agree with TRBD1. The J segment lost 3 bases and the V segment lost 2 bases, leaving 5 bases of the junction unmatched. CDR3 length equals 15 residues. Per germline, CDR1 LNHDA and CDR2 SQIVND (reference sequence). The CDR3 spells CASSIYQGADTEAFF. The CDR3 region has the DNA TGTGCCAGTAGTATATATCAGGGGGCGGACACTGAAGCTTTCTTT.

About this clonotype: One end of the junction varies from germline; a read error may be responsible. The V and J genes are TRBV6-1 and TRBJ2-1; 10 nucleotides line up with TRBD1. The CDR3 covers 17 residues. CDR1 MNHNS and CDR2 SASEGT come from the germline V gene. In DNA, the CDR3 is TGTGCCGGCAGTGAAAGATATCCGGGACAGGGGTTGGGTGAGCAGTTCTTC. Amino acids: CAGSERYPGQGLGEQFF.

This clonotype was counted many times. As DNA, the CDR3 is TGTGCCAGCAGTTACTCCTCAGATCAGCCCCAGCATTTT. Protein sequence: CASSYSSDQPQHF. V usage is TRBV6-5 and J usage is TRBJ1-5; no firm D call. Trimming left V 0 bases short and J 5 bases short, with 5 bases between. The CDR3 sequence is 13 residues long. In germline, CDR1 is MNHEY, CDR2 SVGAGI.

There are many counts of this clonotype. The chain uses TRBV20-1 and TRBJ2-7; D unresolved. V dropped 3 bases and J dropped 2 bases, with 11 bases sitting between them. The CDR3 length is 13 residues. Germline values: CDR1 DFQATT, CDR2 SNEGSKA (reference sequence). CDR3 sequence: CSAREPGPYEQYF. The CDR3 DNA sequence: TGCAGTGCTAGGGAACCCGGTCCCTACGAGCAGTACTTC.

This clonotype was counted ten times or more. The chain has TRBV7-2 and TRBJ2-3; D perhaps matches TRBD2 (6 bases). The CDR3 has 18 residues. Germline CDR1 SGHTA, CDR2 FQGNSA. Trimming shortened V by 5 bases and J by 0 bases, and 21 bases separated the two germline ends. The CDR3 reads CASSLPLMGGKSTDTQYF. The CDR3 DNA reads TGTGCCAGCAGCCTCCCCCTGATGGGCGGGAAAAGCACAGATACGCAGTATTTT.

The chain uses TRBV27 and TRBJ2-7; a possible D gene is TRBD1 (6 bases). V was cut by 5 bases and J by 2 bases, with 22 bases left in between. This CDR3 has 17 residues. The germline V gene encodes CDR1 MNHEY and CDR2 SMNVEV (reference sequence). The CDR3 spells CASSTLDPDSLPYEQYF. CDR3 bases: TGTGCCAGCAGTACTCTAGACCCGGACAGTTTGCCCTACGAGCAGTACTTC.

This clonotype was counted at least ten times. The rearrangement joins TRBV2 to TRBJ2-7; maybe TRBD2 (6 bases). CDR1 and CDR2 from the germline V gene are SNHLY and FYNNEI. The CDR3 is 12 amino acids. Deletions cut 8 bases from V and 3 bases from J, with 11 bases between. DNA for the CDR3: TGTGCCAGCGAGGGACTGCTCTACGAGCAGTACTTC. This translates into CASEGLLYEQYF.

This clonotype was observed at least ten times. CDR3 region: CASSPGRTGNTIYF. The CDR3 nucleotides read TGTGCCAGCAGCCCGGGACGAACTGGAAACACCATATATTTT. The rearrangement joins TRBV9 to TRBJ1-3; TRBD1 might be the D (5 bases). V lost 4 bases to trimming and J lost 2 bases, with 10 bases between them. The germline CDR1 and CDR2 sequences are SGDLS and YYNGEE. This CDR3 comprises 14 residues.

This clonotype was picked up a small number of times. The chain has TRBV7-7 and TRBJ2-7; TRBD1 matches at 9 bases. This CDR3 has 14 residues. The V gene end was trimmed by 5 bases and the J gene end by 5 bases; junction bases not matched to a gene: 7. The V gene's germline CDR1 is SSHAT and CDR2 FNYEAQ (reference sequence). DNA of the CDR3: TGTGCCAGCAGCCTGGGACAGGGAAACGACGAGCAGTACTTC. Translation: CASSLGQGNDEQYF.

This clonotype was detected a few times. The rearrangement links TRBV29-1 to TRBJ2-7, with 15 nucleotides matching TRBD2. Germline V lookup: CDR1 SQVTM, CDR2 ANQGSEA. V trimming: 6 bases; J trimming: 3 bases; junction bases outside the gene matches: 12. The CDR3 length is 17 residues. The CDR3 DNA reads TGCAGCGTCGCAGCTGGACTAGCGGGAGGGTGGGACTACGAGCAGTACTTC. It translates to CSVAAGLAGGWDYEQYF.

To note about this clonotype: This may be a read error: a much more frequent sequence differs by one nucleotide. The V call is TRBV6-2 or TRBV6-3, the J call TRBJ1-1; no firm D call. This CDR3 has 16 residues. CDR1 and CDR2 (germline): MNHEY, SVGEGT. DNA for the CDR3: TGTGCCAGCAGTTACGGGCCAACTTTATTGAACGCTGAAGCTTTCTTT. This encodes CASSYGPTLLNAEAFF.

The chain combines TRBV29-1 with TRBJ2-1, with 9 bases lining up with TRBD2. The V gene end was trimmed by 3 bases and the J gene end by 4 bases; junction bases not matched to a gene: 4. CDR1 is SQVTM, CDR2 ANQGSEA, per germline. This CDR3 spans 14 amino acids. DNA of the CDR3: TGCAGCGTTGATGCGGGAGGGCCTTACAATGAGCAGTTCTTC. Translating it yields CSVDAGGPYNEQFF.

The rearrangement links TRBV18 to TRBJ1-4; 8 bases map to TRBD1. J was trimmed by 4 bases and V by 5 bases; bases with no gene match: 12. The CDR3 is 17 amino acids. Germline-derived CDR1 and CDR2 are KGHSH and LQKENI. The CDR3 sequence: CASSSSRDRWNNEKLFF. The CDR3 coding sequence is TGTGCCAGCTCATCGTCCCGGGACAGGTGGAATAATGAAAAACTGTTTTTT.

This clonotype appeared many times. The chain joins TRBV6-5 to TRBJ2-3; 8 nucleotides agree with TRBD2. CDR1 is MNHEY and CDR2 is SVGAGI in the germline V gene. V dropped 4 bases and J dropped 3; count of bases not matched to a gene: 6. This CDR3 region has 15 residues. The DNA for the CDR3 is TGTGCCAGCAGTTCTATAGCGGGAACGACAGATACGCAGTATTTT. As protein: CASSSIAGTTDTQYF.

With respect to this clonotype: A much larger clone lies a single base off, so this may be a read error. The chain links TRBV27 to TRBJ2-1, with D perhaps TRBD2 (6 bases). This CDR3 is built from 15 residues. Germline V gives CDR1 MNHEY, CDR2 SMNVEV (reference sequence). In nucleotides, the CDR3 is TGTGCCAGCAGTTCGGGACTCTCTGGTTTGGGTGAGCAGCTCTTC. Translation gives CASSSGLSGLGEQLF.

This clonotype was recorded many times. This rearrangement joins TRBV29-1 to TRBJ2-7, with D perhaps TRBD1 (6 bases). The CDR3 loop spans 14 amino acids. The germline CDR1 and CDR2 sequences are SQVTM and ANQGSEA. V lost 5 bases and J 2 bases, leaving 16 bases between the germline ends. CDR3 nucleotides: TGCAGCGTTTCAACAGGGCAAGACCCCTACGAGCAGTACTTC. Its protein product is CSVSTGQDPYEQYF.

This clonotype was observed at least ten times. CDR3 in DNA: TGTGCCAGCAGCTCCCCATCAGCTTCCTACGAGCAGTACTTC. Its translation: CASSSPSASYEQYF. This chain connects TRBV7-9 to TRBJ2-7; D is uncertain. The V gene lost 4 bases and the J gene lost 1 base, with 11 bases spanning the gap. Germline assignment: CDR1 SEHNR and CDR2 FQNEAQ (reference sequence). The CDR3 length is 14 residues. Drawing the rest from reference TRBV7-9 and TRBJ2-7, the complete variable domain is DTGVSQNPRHKITKRGQNVTFRCDPISEHNRLYWYRQTLGQGPEFLTYFQNEAQLEKSRLLSDRFSAERPKGSFSTLEIQRTEQGDSAMYLCASSSPSASYEQYFGPGTRLTVT.

As to this clonotype: One base away lies a much larger clone, so this may be a sequencing read error. The chain recombines TRBV7-9 with TRBJ1-1, with D uncertain. The germline CDR1 and CDR2 sequences are SEHNR and FQNEAQ (reference sequence). This CDR3 has 13 residues. The CDR3 is CARSLIGREEAFF. In nucleotides, the CDR3 is TGTGCCAGAAGCTTAATCGGCCGGGAGGAAGCTTTCTTT.